This paragraph reports one T cell receptor beta chain. Its antigen is unidentified. This CDR3 region has 15 residues. Germline CDR1 is WNHNN and CDR2 is SYGVQD (reference sequence). Trimming left V 6 bases short and J 7 bases short, with 22 bases between. This entry comes from a study of shared clonotypes between healthy human individuals. Study as a whole: CD8 memory received one plate per donor, CD8 naive two, CD4 memory three and CD4 naive three.

Some clones are missing from TCRdb's copy, which holds only in-frame ones; the method was immunoSEQ multiplex PCR. This sample has 950,000 to 1,100,000 clones, with 70% to 80% found just once. Overall study findings and caveats: Around 5% of naive CD4 clonotypes were common to a few donors.

V usage is TRBV10-1 and J usage is TRBJ2-7, with D tentatively TRBD2 (6 bases). The specimen sequenced was memory CD4+ T cells from PBMCs. The subset is: CD45RA-negative fraction. The receptor was derived from a man between 18 and 29 years old in good health. Some clones in this sample may be carry-over from other donors' samples. CDR3 nucleotides: TGCGCCAGCAGGTGGGGAGGAGAGCGCCAGTTGGAGCAGTACTTC. Translating gives CASRWGGERQLEQYF.